Reported below is one TCR beta chain. This sample stems from a study of identifying expanded T cells in peripheral blood. Produced via immunoSEQ multiplex PCR; TCRdb's table is partial and in-frame only. The sample includes about 100,000 clones, 85% to 90% of them seen just once. V gave up 2 bases and J gave up 5 bases, with 3 bases separating them. There are 11 residues in the CDR3. Germline CDR1 reads MNHEY; CDR2 reads SVGAGI. Material for sequencing was blood. This chain joins TRBV6-5 and TRBJ2-5, with D unclear. This sequence was found in a person aged 18-70 years in good health. The DNA of the CDR3 is TGTGCCAGCAGTTACAAGGAGACCCAGTACTTC. This gives the protein CASSYKETQYF.